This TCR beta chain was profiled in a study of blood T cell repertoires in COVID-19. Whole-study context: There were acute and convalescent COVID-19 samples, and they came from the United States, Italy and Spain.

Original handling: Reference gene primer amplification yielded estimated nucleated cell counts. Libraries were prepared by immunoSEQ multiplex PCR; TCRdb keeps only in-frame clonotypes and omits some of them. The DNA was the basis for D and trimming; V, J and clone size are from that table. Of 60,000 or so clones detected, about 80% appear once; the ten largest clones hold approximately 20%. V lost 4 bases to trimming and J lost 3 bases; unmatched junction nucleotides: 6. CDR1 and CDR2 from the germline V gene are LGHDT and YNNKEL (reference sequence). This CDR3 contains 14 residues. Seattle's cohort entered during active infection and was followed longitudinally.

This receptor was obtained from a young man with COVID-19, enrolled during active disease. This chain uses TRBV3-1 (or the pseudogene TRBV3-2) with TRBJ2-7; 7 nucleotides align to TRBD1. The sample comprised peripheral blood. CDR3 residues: CASSLRQGLYEQYF. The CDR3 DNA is TGTGCCAGCAGCCTTCGACAGGGCCTCTACGAGCAGTACTTC.